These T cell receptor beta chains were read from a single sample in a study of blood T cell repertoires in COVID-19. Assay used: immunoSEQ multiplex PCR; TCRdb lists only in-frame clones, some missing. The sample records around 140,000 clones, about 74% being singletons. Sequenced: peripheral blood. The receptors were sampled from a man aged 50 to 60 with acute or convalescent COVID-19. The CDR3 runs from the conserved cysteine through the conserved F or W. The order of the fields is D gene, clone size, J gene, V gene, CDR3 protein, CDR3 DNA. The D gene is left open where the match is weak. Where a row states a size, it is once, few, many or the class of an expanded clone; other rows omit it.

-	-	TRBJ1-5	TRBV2	CASSLRRVGNQPQHF	TGTGCCAGCAGCCTACGTCGGGTTGGCAATCAGCCCCAGCATTTT
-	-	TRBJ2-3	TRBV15	CATSRSRGKGDTQYF	TGTGCCACCAGCAGATCCAGGGGAAAAGGTGATACGCAGTATTTT
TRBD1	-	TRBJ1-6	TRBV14	CASSHRQGRDSPLHF	TGTGCCAGCAGCCACCGACAGGGGCGGGATTCACCCCTCCACTTT
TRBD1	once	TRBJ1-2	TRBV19	CASTADRGDGYTF	TGTGCCAGTACCGCGGACAGGGGAGATGGCTACACCTTC
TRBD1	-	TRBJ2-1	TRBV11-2	CASSPDRGSYNEQFF	TGTGCCAGCAGCCCGGACAGGGGGTCCTACAATGAGCAGTTCTTC
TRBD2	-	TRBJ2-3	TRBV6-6	CASSWTSGVTDTQYF	TGTGCCAGCAGTTGGACTAGCGGGGTCACAGATACGCAGTATTTT
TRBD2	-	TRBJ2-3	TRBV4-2	CASSQASSLNGGAYDTQYF	TGTGCCAGCAGCCAAGCCTCATCTCTCAACGGGGGGGCCTATGATACGCAGTATTTT
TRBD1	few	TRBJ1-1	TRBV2	CARTGARVNTEAFF	TGTGCCAGAACAGGGGCGCGGGTGAACACTGAAGCTTTCTTT
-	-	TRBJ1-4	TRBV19	CASRPRWNEKLFF	TGTGCCAGTAGGCCTAGATGGAATGAAAAACTGTTTTTT
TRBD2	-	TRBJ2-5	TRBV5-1	CASSLSGGWGETQYF	TGCGCCAGCAGCTTGTCGGGAGGGTGGGGAGAGACCCAGTACTTC
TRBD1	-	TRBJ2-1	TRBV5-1	CASGQGYEQFF	TGCGCCAGCGGACAGGGCTATGAGCAGTTCTTC
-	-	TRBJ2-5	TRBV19	CASGGVQTQYF	TGTGCCAGTGGGGGCGTGCAGACCCAGTACTTC
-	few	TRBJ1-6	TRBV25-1	CASSDRGNSPLHF	TGTGCCAGCAGTGACAGGGGAAATTCACCCCTCCACTTT
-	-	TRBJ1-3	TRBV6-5	CASRPLSVGNTIYF	TGTGCCAGCAGGCCCCTCTCGGTCGGAAACACCATATATTTT
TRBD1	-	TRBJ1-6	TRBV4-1	CASSQGGTGRNSPLHF	TGCGCCAGCAGCCAAGGCGGGACAGGGAGAAATTCACCCCTCCACTTT
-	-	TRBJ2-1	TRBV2	CASKKAGERGDEQFF	TGTGCCAGCAAGAAGGCGGGGGAGAGGGGGGATGAGCAGTTCTTC
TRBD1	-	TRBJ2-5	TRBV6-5	CASKRDRGPQYF	TGTGCCAGCAAGAGAGACAGGGGGCCCCAGTACTTC
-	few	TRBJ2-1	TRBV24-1	CATSDHSYNEQFF	TGTGCCACCAGTGATCACTCCTACAATGAGCAGTTCTTC
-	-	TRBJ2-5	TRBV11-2	CASSLDLGPRETQYF	TGTGCCAGCAGCTTAGATCTAGGTCCCCGGGAGACCCAGTACTTC
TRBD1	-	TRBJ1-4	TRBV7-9	CASSQGVEKLFF	TGTGCCAGCAGTCAGGGGGTCGAAAAACTGTTTTTT
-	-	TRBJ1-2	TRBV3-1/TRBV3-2	CASSQDGGNYGYTF	TGTGCCAGCAGCCAAGATGGGGGCAACTATGGCTACACCTTC
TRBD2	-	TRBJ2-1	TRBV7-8	CASSLALAGGRYNEQFF	TGTGCCAGCAGCTTAGCGCTAGCGGGGGGCCGGTACAATGAGCAGTTCTTC